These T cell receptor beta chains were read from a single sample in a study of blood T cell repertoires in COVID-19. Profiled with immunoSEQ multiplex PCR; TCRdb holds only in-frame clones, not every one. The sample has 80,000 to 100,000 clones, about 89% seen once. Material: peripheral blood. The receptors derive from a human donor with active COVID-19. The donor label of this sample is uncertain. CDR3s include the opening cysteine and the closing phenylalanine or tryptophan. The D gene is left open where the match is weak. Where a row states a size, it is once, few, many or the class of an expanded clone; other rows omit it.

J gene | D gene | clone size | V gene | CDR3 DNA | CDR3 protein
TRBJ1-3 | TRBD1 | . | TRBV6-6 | TGTGCCAGCAGGGTGGGACAGGGACATTCTGGAAACACCATATATTTT | CASRVGQGHSGNTIYF
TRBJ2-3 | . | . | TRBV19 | TGTGCCAGCACCAGATCTGGAGGCGGAGCTAGCACAGATACGCAGTATTTT | CASTRSGGGASTDTQYF
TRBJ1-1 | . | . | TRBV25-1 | TGTGCCAGCAGTGGGGAGGACGGTGCGAACACTGAAGCTTTCTTT | CASSGEDGANTEAFF
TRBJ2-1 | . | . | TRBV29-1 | TGCAGCGTTGTAATTTCGGGGTTGAATGAGCAGTTCTTC | CSVVISGLNEQFF
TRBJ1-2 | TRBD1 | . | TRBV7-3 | TGTGCCAGCAGCTCACAGGGGTTAGGGTATGGCTACACCTTC | CASSSQGLGYGYTF
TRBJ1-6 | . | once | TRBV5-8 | TGTGCCAGCAGCTTGGCCGGGAAACTGAGCAATTCACCCCTCCACTTT | CASSLAGKLSNSPLHF
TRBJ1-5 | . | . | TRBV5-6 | TGTGCCAGCAGCTGGGGGCTAGGGGCAGGACAGCCCCAGCATTTT | CASSWGLGAGQPQHF
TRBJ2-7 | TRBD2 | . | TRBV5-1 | TGCGCCAGCAGCAACGGACTAGCGGGGGGTCAAGGCCTCTACGAGCAGTACTTC | CASSNGLAGGQGLYEQYF
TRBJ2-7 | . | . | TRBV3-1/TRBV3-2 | TGTGCCAGCAGCCAGCTACAGGGCTACGAGCAGTACTTC | CASSQLQGYEQYF
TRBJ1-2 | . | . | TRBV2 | TGTGCCAGAAACAGGGTGCGCTACACCTTC | CARNRVRYTF
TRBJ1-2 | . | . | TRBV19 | TGTGCCAGTAGTATCAGAGGGCAAGGTATCGATGGCTACACCTTC | CASSIRGQGIDGYTF
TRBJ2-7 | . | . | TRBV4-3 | TGCGCCAGCAGCCAAGACCGTTCCGCGGGGATCTACGAGCAGTACTTC | CASSQDRSAGIYEQYF
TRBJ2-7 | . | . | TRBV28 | TGTGCCAGCAGTCATCGGGACAACGCTCAGCAGTACTTC | CASSHRDNAQQYF
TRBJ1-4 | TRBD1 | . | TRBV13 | TGTGCCAGCAGCCCTCAGGGGGAGAATGAAAAACTGTTTTTT | CASSPQGENEKLFF
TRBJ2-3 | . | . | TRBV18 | TGTGCCAGCTCACAGACAGGAGATACGCAGTATTTT | CASSQTGDTQYF
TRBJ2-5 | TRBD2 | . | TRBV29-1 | TGCAGCGTAGACCGTAGCGGGGGGGGCAGAGAGACCCAGTACTTC | CSVDRSGGGRETQYF
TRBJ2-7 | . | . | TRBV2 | TGTGCCAGTGTGACGCACAGGGATCTCTACGAGCAGTACTTC | CASVTHRDLYEQYF
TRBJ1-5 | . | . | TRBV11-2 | TGTGCCAGCAGCGAACTTAACGGGTATCAGCCCCAGCATTTT | CASSELNGYQPQHF
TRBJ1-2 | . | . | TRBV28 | TGTGCCAGCATGGGAGGAACAGCCTTTAACTATGGCTACACCTTC | CASMGGTAFNYGYTF
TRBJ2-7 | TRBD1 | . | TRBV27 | TGTGCCAGCAGTGCCCGGACAGGACCATACGAGCAGTACTTC | CASSARTGPYEQYF
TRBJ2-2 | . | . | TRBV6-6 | TGTGCCAGCAGCCGCCTTCCACAGACAAACACCGGGGAGCTGTTTTTT | CASSRLPQTNTGELFF
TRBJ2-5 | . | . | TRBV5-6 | TGTGCCAGCAGCTTAGCAGGGTACGAGACCCAGTACTTC | CASSLAGYETQYF
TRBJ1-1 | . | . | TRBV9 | TGTGCCAGCAGCACGACAGTGATGAACACTGAAGCTTTCTTT | CASSTTVMNTEAFF
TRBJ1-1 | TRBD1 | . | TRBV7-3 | TGTGCCAGCAGCTTACAGGGACAGGGCTCATTGGCTTTCTTT | CASSLQGQGSLAFF
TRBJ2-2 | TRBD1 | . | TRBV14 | TGTGCCAGCAGCCAAGGGACAGGGCGACCCCGGGAGCTGTTTTTT | CASSQGTGRPRELFF
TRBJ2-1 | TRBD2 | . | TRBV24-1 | TGTGCCACCACTAGCGGGGGCCGTAATGAGCAGTTCTTC | CATTSGGRNEQFF
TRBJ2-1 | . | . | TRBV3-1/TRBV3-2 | TGTGCCAGCAGCCAAGAGAGTGCTCGGGGAAATAAGTTCTTC | CASSQESARGNKFF
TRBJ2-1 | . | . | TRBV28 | TGTGCCACAGGGGCTGCAGTCAATGAGCAGTTCTTC | CATGAAVNEQFF
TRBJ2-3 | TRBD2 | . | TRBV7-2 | TGTGCCAGCACCTACCCAGCGGGGGGGCTTTGGGATACGCAGTATTTT | CASTYPAGGLWDTQYF
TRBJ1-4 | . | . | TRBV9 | TGTGCCAGCAGCCCCAACCCGGGCGGGGGAGGTGAAAAACTGTTTTTT | CASSPNPGGGGEKLFF
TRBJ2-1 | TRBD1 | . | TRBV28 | TGTGCCAGCCTACAGGGGTCCTCCTACAATGAGCAGTTCTTC | CASLQGSSYNEQFF
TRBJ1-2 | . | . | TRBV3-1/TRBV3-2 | TGTGCCAGCACCCGGGGGTTAAACTATGGCTACACCTTC | CASTRGLNYGYTF
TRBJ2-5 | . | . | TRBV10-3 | TGTGCCATCAGTGTTCAGGTCCGGGAGACCCAGTACTTC | CAISVQVRETQYF
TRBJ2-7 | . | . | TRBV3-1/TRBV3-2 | TGTGCCAGCAGCCAAGAAATGGGAGGGGGAACGGCCGAGCAGTACTTC | CASSQEMGGGTAEQYF
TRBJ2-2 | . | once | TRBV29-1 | TGCAGCGTTGTAGGAGGAACCGGGGAGCTGTTTTTT | CSVVGGTGELFF
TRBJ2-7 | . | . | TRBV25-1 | TGTGCCAGCAGTGAATATAACGAGCAGTACTTC | CASSEYNEQYF
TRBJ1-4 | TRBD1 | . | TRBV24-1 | TGTGCCACCAGGGAACGGGACAGGGATAATGAAAAACTGTTTTTT | CATRERDRDNEKLFF